One and the same sample provided the 29 T cell receptor beta chains below, sequenced in a study of cytomegalovirus exposure and HLA in healthy donors. A multiplex PCR was run with 60 Vbeta primers and 13 Jbeta primers. Sequenced by immunoSEQ multiplex PCR; TCRdb stores in-frame clones only, minus some. This table has 150,000 to 200,000 clones, about 75% appearing once. Material for sequencing was PBMCs. The origin of the receptors is a female donor in good health and CMV-seronegative.

J is TRBJ2-7 and V is TRBV10-3; tentatively, D is TRBD1 or TRBD2 (6 bases each). The CDR3 spans 14 residues. V lost 6 bases and J lost 7, with 19 bases in between. The germline gives CDR1 ENHRY, CDR2 SYGVKD. The CDR3 DNA sequence: TGTGCCATCAGCGAGGGGGAGGCGACTCGAGAGCAGTACTTC. This sequence encodes CAISEGEATREQYF.

The rearrangement joins TRBV5-1 to TRBJ2-7, with D tentatively TRBD1 (6 bases). V lost 0 bases and J 0 bases, leaving 10 bases between the germline ends. Germline V CDR1 and CDR2: SGHRS, YFSETQ. The CDR3 covers 15 residues. The CDR3 reads CASSLATGSSYEQYF. As DNA, the CDR3 is TGCGCCAGCAGCTTGGCTACAGGGAGCTCCTACGAGCAGTACTTC.

This rearrangement joins TRBV12-5 to TRBJ2-4, with 16 bases that match TRBD2. Trimming cost V 2 bases and J 0 bases; bases outside gene matches: 10. This CDR3 is 21 amino acids long. The germline V gene encodes CDR1 LGHNT and CDR2 FRNRAP. In DNA, the CDR3 is TGTGCTAGTGGTTTGTCTCCTGGGACTAGCGGGGGGGTACTAGCCAAAAACATTCAGTACTTC. Protein sequence: CASGLSPGTSGGVLAKNIQYF.

Regarding this clone: The same CDR3 arises from other DNA sequences in this sample as well. This rearrangement joins TRBV2 to TRBJ1-2, with TRBD1 matching 8 bases. Per the germline V gene, CDR1 is SNHLY and CDR2 is FYNNEI. V lost 2 bases to trimming and J lost 8 bases; unmatched junction nucleotides: 4. The CDR3 has 13 residues. The CDR3 reads CASSEQGAGGYTF. The CDR3 nucleotides are TGTGCCAGCAGTGAACAGGGGGCGGGGGGCTACACCTTC.

The chain links TRBV9 to TRBJ1-4; 8 bases agree with TRBD1. Trimming removed 0 bases from V and 2 bases from J; junction bases left unmatched: 6. This CDR3 is 17 amino acids long. Per the germline V gene, CDR1 is SGDLS and CDR2 is YYNGEE. The CDR3 nucleotides read TGTGCCAGCAGCGTAGAGGCAGGGGGCCTGACTAATGAAAAACTGTTTTTT. Translated: CASSVEAGGLTNEKLFF.

CDR3 nucleotide sequence: TGTGCCAGCCAGGGGGCTTTCAACTATGGCTACACCTTC. Amino acid sequence: CASQGAFNYGYTF. V is TRBV2 and J is TRBJ1-2, with 8 nucleotides matching TRBD1. The CDR3 sequence is 13 residues long. Germline CDR1 is SNHLY and CDR2 is FYNNEI. The junction had 4 bases not matched to a gene; V was cut back by 8 bases and J by 2 bases.

V usage is TRBV5-1 and J usage is TRBJ2-2, with 16 positions matching TRBD2. Germline assignment: CDR1 SGHRS and CDR2 YFSETQ. The CDR3 has 17 residues. The V segment lost 3 bases and the J segment 5 bases; nucleotides outside the gene matches: 4. For the CDR3, the DNA is TGCGCCAGCAGCTCGGGACTAGCGGGAGGGCCGACCGGGGAGCTGTTTTTT. The encoded protein is CASSSGLAGGPTGELFF.

The chain couples TRBV10-3 to TRBJ1-1; 9 nucleotides agree with TRBD1. The CDR3 is 18 amino acids. V lost 6 bases and J lost 4; bases outside the gene matches: 18. CDR1 is ENHRY and CDR2 is SYGVKD in the germline V gene. CDR3 sequence: CAISGVPGTGLEATEAFF. The CDR3 DNA sequence: TGTGCCATCAGCGGAGTTCCCGGGACAGGGCTGGAGGCCACTGAAGCTTTCTTT.

This clone was seen a single time. The chain combines TRBV27 with TRBJ2-1, with 9 bases lining up with TRBD1. This CDR3 has 13 residues. J was trimmed by 10 bases and V by 5 bases; bases with no gene match: 6. Germline loops: CDR1 MNHEY, CDR2 SMNVEV (reference sequence). CDR3 residues: CASSHLDRGEQFF. CDR3 in DNA: TGTGCCAGCAGTCACCTCGACAGGGGGGAGCAGTTCTTC.

The V gene is TRBV5-8, the J gene TRBJ1-2; TRBD1 aligns across 8 bases. Germline trimming cut 4 bases from V and 3 bases from J; bases unmatched to any gene: 8. There are 15 residues in the CDR3. Germline V CDR1 and CDR2: SGHTS, YDEGEE. The CDR3 sequence is CASSILPDRDYGYTF. The CDR3 nucleotides read TGTGCCAGCAGCATACTACCGGACAGGGACTATGGCTACACCTTC.

This clone has just a few counts. V is TRBV5-1 and J is TRBJ2-5; TRBD2 aligns across 10 bases. Per germline, CDR1 SGHRS and CDR2 YFSETQ. The CDR3 totals 16 residues. V shed 4 bases, J shed 1 base, and the junction held 7 bases outside the gene matches. The CDR3 loop is CASSKPGLASQETQYF. In nucleotides, the CDR3 is TGCGCCAGCAGCAAGCCGGGACTAGCGAGCCAAGAGACCCAGTACTTC.

The CDR3 region is CASSPFRGSAHEQYF. The CDR3 DNA sequence: TGTGCCAGCAGCCCTTTCAGGGGATCGGCCCACGAGCAGTACTTC. The chain recombines TRBV7-9 with TRBJ2-7, with D possibly TRBD1 on 6 matching bases. Germline V gene data show CDR1 as SEHNR and CDR2 as FQNEAQ (reference sequence). The CDR3 totals 15 residues. Trimming took off 5 bases at V and 5 bases at J, with 19 bases between the two ends.

The rearrangement uses TRBV21-1 and TRBJ2-4; the DNA was not used to check the table's D call, TRBD2. TRBV21-1 constitutes a pseudogene. The CDR3 is made up of 16 amino acids. The chain's CDR3 is CASSKVGGGRKNIQYF. DNA of the CDR3: TGTGCCAGCAGCAAAGTAGGGGGGGGGCGCAAAAACATTCAGTACTTC.

The V and J genes are TRBV6-1 and TRBJ2-1, with 14 positions matching TRBD2. CDR1 is MNHNS and CDR2 is SASEGT in the germline V gene. The CDR3 covers 16 residues. Losses at the gene ends were 4 bases for V and 4 bases for J; bases not matched to a gene: 3. In DNA, the CDR3 is TGTGCCAGCAGTGGGGGGACTAGCGGGGGATACAATGAGCAGTTCTTC. Translating gives CASSGGTSGGYNEQFF.

The chain joins TRBV10-2 to TRBJ1-2; D gene uncertain. Germline V gene sequence: CDR1 WSHSY, CDR2 SAAADI. This CDR3 is built from 17 residues. The V end lost 4 bases, the J end lost 4 bases, and 22 bases lay between the germline ends. CDR3 DNA sequence: TGCGCCAGCAGTGCCATACGGAGCGCCACTACATTCTATGGCTACACCTTC. Protein product: CASSAIRSATTFYGYTF.

The rearrangement uses TRBV11-2 and TRBJ1-1; 12 positions match TRBD1. The junction had 4 bases not matched to a gene; V was cut back by 5 bases and J by 3 bases. Germline CDR1 is SGHAT and CDR2 is FQNNGV. This CDR3 region has 15 residues. The CDR3 reads CASSPGDRGHTEAFF. The CDR3 DNA follows: TGTGCCAGCAGCCCCGGGGACAGGGGGCACACTGAAGCTTTCTTT.

The rearrangement joins TRBV5-5 to TRBJ1-4; D gene ambiguous. The V end was cut by 5 bases, the J end by 0 bases, with 11 bases between. CDR1 is SGHKS, CDR2 YYEKEE, per germline (reference sequence). This CDR3 has 15 residues. For the CDR3, the DNA is TGTGCCAGCAGTCAACTCGGTTCAACTAATGAAAAACTGTTTTTT. Its protein is CASSQLGSTNEKLFF.

The chain employs TRBV5-1 and TRBJ2-3; 10 nucleotides line up with TRBD1. Trimming removed 7 bases from V and 6 bases from J; junction bases left unmatched: 11. CDR3 length: 15 residues. The germline gives CDR1 SGHRS, CDR2 YFSETQ. CDR3 sequence reads: CASRTGTGAVDTQYF. As DNA, the CDR3 is TGCGCCAGCCGTACCGGGACAGGGGCGGTGGATACGCAGTATTTT. The full variable domain, in which reference TRBV5-1 and TRBJ2-3 provide the parts outside the CDR3, is KAGVTQTPRYLIKTRGQQVTLSCSPISGHRSVSWYQQTPGQGLQFLFEYFSETQRNKGNFPGRFSGRQFSNSRSEMNVSTLELGDSALYLCASRTGTGAVDTQYFGPGTRLTVL.

The chain couples TRBV7-3 to TRBJ2-3; 7 bases agree with TRBD2. The ends lost 5 bases at V and 4 bases at J; junction bases unmatched: 6. CDR1 SGHTA and CDR2 FQGTGA come from the germline V gene. CDR3 length: 14 amino acids. The CDR3 loop is CASSLGLGPDTQYF. The CDR3 nucleotides are TGTGCCAGCAGCCTTGGACTAGGCCCAGATACGCAGTATTTT.

In its sample, this clone was seen a few times. The gene calls are TRBV14 and TRBJ2-1; TRBD1 agrees at 7 bases. The CDR3 loop spans 14 amino acids. V gave up 3 bases and J gave up 8 bases; unmatched junction bases: 7. The V gene's germline CDR1 is SGHDN and CDR2 FVKESK. CDR3 sequence (DNA): TGTGCCAGCAGCCACTTGAGGGGGCCCTATGAGCAGTTCTTC. This translates into CASSHLRGPYEQFF.

The chain joins TRBV10-2 to TRBJ1-2; 8 bases are shared with TRBD1. This CDR3 region has 15 residues. V gave up 0 bases and J gave up 8 bases; unmatched junction bases: 8. Looked up from germline, CDR1 is WSHSY and CDR2 is SAAADI. CDR3 in amino acids: CASSESADRGRGYTF. CDR3 DNA sequence: TGCGCCAGCAGTGAGTCCGCCGACAGGGGCCGCGGCTACACCTTC.

This clone was observed once. The CDR3 here is CATQVGTGTGELFF. The DNA for the CDR3 is TGTGCCACTCAAGTCGGGACAGGGACCGGGGAGCTGTTTTTT. The chain couples TRBV15 to TRBJ2-2; 9 nucleotides agree with TRBD1. With 9 bases clipped from V and 5 bases from J, the junction kept 7 bases outside the gene matches. CDR1 is LNHNV, CDR2 YYDKDF, per germline (reference sequence). The CDR3 sequence is 14 residues long. The variable domain in full, completed from reference TRBV15 and TRBJ2-2, reads DAMVIQNPRYQVTQFGKPVTLSCSQTLNHNVMYWYQQKSSQAPKLLFHYYDKDFNNEADTPDNFQSRRPNTSFCFLDIRSPGLGDTAMYLCATQVGTGTGELFFGEGSRLTVL.

The gene calls are TRBV19 and TRBJ2-7, with TRBD1 identical over 8 bases. Trimming at V came to 6 bases and at J to 7 bases, leaving 11 bases not matched to a gene. This CDR3 contains 14 residues. Per germline, CDR1 LNHDA and CDR2 SQIVND (reference sequence). CDR3 DNA: TGTGCCAGTAGCGAGGGGACAGGCCAGGGGGAGCAGTACTTC. Amino acids: CASSEGTGQGEQYF.

The genes are TRBV5-4 and TRBJ2-3; possibly TRBD2 for D (5 bases). This CDR3 is built from 14 residues. V dropped 7 bases and J dropped 3 bases, with 15 bases sitting between them. Germline V lookup: CDR1 SGHNT, CDR2 YYREEE (reference sequence). CDR3 sequence: CASGLLSGTDTQYF. The CDR3 coding sequence is TGTGCCAGCGGTTTACTAAGCGGTACAGATACGCAGTATTTT.

CDR3 bases: TGCGCCAGCAGCCCCTCCCCACAGGGACCGAACACCGGGGAGCTGTTTTTT. This translates into CASSPSPQGPNTGELFF. The genes are TRBV5-1 and TRBJ2-2; D perhaps matches TRBD1 (6 bases). The CDR3 contains 17 residues. Trimming took 4 bases from V and 0 from J, leaving 16 bases between them. Germline-derived CDR1 and CDR2 are SGHRS and YFSETQ.

J is TRBJ2-1 and V is TRBV11-2, with no clear D. The V end lost 7 bases, the J end lost 7 bases, and 8 bases lay between the germline ends. CDR3 length: 11 residues. Looked up from germline, CDR1 is SGHAT and CDR2 is FQNNGV. The CDR3 sequence: CASILGNEQFF. The DNA for the CDR3 is TGTGCCAGCATCCTCGGGAATGAGCAGTTCTTC.

The chain recombines TRBV5-8 with TRBJ1-1, with D possibly TRBD1 on 6 matching bases. Trimming removed 4 bases from V and 6 bases from J, with 22 bases in between. This CDR3 contains 16 residues. Per the germline V gene, CDR1 is SGHTS and CDR2 is YDEGEE. For the CDR3, the DNA is TGTGCCAGCAGCCGAATCAACGGGGGGCGAATCTCTGAAGCTTTCTTT. It translates to CASSRINGGRISEAFF.

The chain recombines TRBV7-3 with TRBJ1-2; perhaps TRBD1 as D (5 bases). Deletions cut 0 bases from V and 4 bases from J, with 12 bases between. This CDR3 is built from 15 residues. Germline V gene sequence: CDR1 SGHTA, CDR2 FQGTGA. The CDR3 loop reads CASSLTRGDSYGYTF. The DNA for the CDR3 is TGTGCCAGCAGCTTAACCCGGGGGGATAGCTATGGCTACACCTTC.

To note about this clone: This same CDR3 is encoded by further DNA sequences in the sample. This chain connects TRBV9 to TRBJ1-2, with 8 bases that match TRBD1. This CDR3 spans 14 amino acids. Losses at the gene ends were 3 bases for V and 0 bases for J; bases not matched to a gene: 1. CDR1 and CDR2 from the germline V gene are SGDLS and YYNGEE. The DNA of the CDR3 is TGTGCCAGCAGCGCAGGGGGCCCTAACTATGGCTACACCTTC. Protein: CASSAGGPNYGYTF.